The 8 T cell receptor beta chains in this list originate from one sample, sequenced in a study of cytomegalovirus exposure and HLA in healthy donors. Primers included in the PCR were 60 Vbeta and 13 Jbeta primers. Profiled with immunoSEQ multiplex PCR; TCRdb holds only in-frame clones, not every one. The data show some 150,000 clones, 65% to 85% seen once. The material sequenced was PBMCs. These receptors all come from a man aged 25 to 45 in good health and CMV-seronegative.

This clone showed up just once. The J gene is TRBJ2-7, the V gene TRBV11-2, with 11 bases that match TRBD2. The CDR3 has 15 amino acids. V shed 3 bases, J shed 1 base, and the junction held 2 bases outside the gene matches. Germline-derived CDR1 and CDR2 are SGHAT and FQNNGV. CDR3 loop: CASSFVAGGSYEQYF. CDR3 bases: TGTGCCAGCAGCTTCGTAGCGGGAGGGTCCTACGAGCAGTACTTC.

This clone was seen a few times. The chain uses TRBV4-1 and TRBJ1-2; D remains ambiguous. Trimming cost V 4 bases and J 7 bases, with 16 bases left between them. The CDR3 has 14 residues. The germline CDR1 and CDR2 sequences are MGHRA and YSYEKL. CDR3 coding DNA: TGCGCCAGCAGCCTAAGTATTACTCCTCGTGGCTACACCTTC. It encodes CASSLSITPRGYTF.

This clone was seen just once. The genes are TRBV25-1 and TRBJ2-7, with 9 bases identical to TRBD1. With V trimmed by 5 bases and J by 4 bases, 12 bases remained unmatched. In germline, CDR1 is MGHDK, CDR2 SYGVNS. CDR3 length: 16 residues. The CDR3 DNA is TGTGCCAGCAGTACTACAGGGGGCGCTTCCCCTTACGAGCAGTACTTC. It encodes CASSTTGGASPYEQYF.

The chain combines TRBV6-6 with TRBJ2-5; D might be TRBD1 (6 bases). The J call is doubtful: the DNA matches TRBJ2-7 better. The CDR3 sequence is 14 residues long. Germline V gives CDR1 MNHNY, CDR2 SVGAGI (reference sequence). The CDR3 DNA follows: TGTGCCAGCACCTCCGATTACAGGGACCACGAGCAGTACTTC. Translation: CASTSDYRDHEQYF.

In its sample, this clone was seen a few times. The V and J genes are TRBV6-1 and TRBJ1-1, with D possibly matching TRBD1 (6 bases). The CDR3 covers 13 residues. V lost 7 bases and J lost 8, with 17 bases in between. The germline CDR1 and CDR2 sequences are MNHNS and SASEGT. The DNA of the CDR3 is TGTGCCAGCACACAACAGGGCCGCGGGGAAGCTTTCTTT. It yields the protein CASTQQGRGEAFF.

The chain has TRBV11-2 and TRBJ2-5, with D possibly TRBD1 on 6 matching bases. Germline CDR1 is SGHAT and CDR2 is FQNNGV. CDR3 length: 13 residues. Trimming pared 4 bases from V and 2 bases from J, leaving 8 bases between. This chain's CDR3 is CASSWDTQETQYF. The CDR3 DNA reads TGTGCCAGCAGCTGGGACACACAAGAGACCCAGTACTTC.

In its sample, this clone was seen once. The chain combines TRBV18 with TRBJ2-4, with D perhaps matching TRBD2 (5 bases). Germline assignment: CDR1 KGHSH and CDR2 LQKENI. The V end lost 3 bases, the J end lost 3 bases, and 15 bases lay between the germline ends. The CDR3 sequence is 16 residues long. As DNA, the CDR3 is TGTGCCAGCTCACCCCGCCGGGGAAATGGCAAAAACATTCAGTACTTC. Translating it yields CASSPRRGNGKNIQYF.

The chain is built from TRBV6-5 and TRBJ1-1; D is possibly TRBD1 (6 bases). The length of the CDR3 is 13 residues. V was clipped by 5 bases and J by 1 base, with 8 bases between them. CDR1 is MNHEY, CDR2 SVGAGI, per germline. The CDR3 reads CASSGQWNTEAFF. CDR3 in DNA: TGTGCCAGCAGTGGACAGTGGAACACTGAAGCTTTCTTT.